Given below is one T cell receptor (beta chain) in context. These data come from a study of blood T cell repertoires in COVID-19. Across the whole study: Acute-phase and convalescent COVID-19 samples originated in the United States, Italy and Spain. In each case, the material was cDNA or gDNA derived from T cells, B-cell-depleted T cells, or PBMCs.

Original processing notes: Quantification of nucleated cells was approximated via reference gene primer amplification. Profiled with immunoSEQ multiplex PCR; TCRdb holds only in-frame clones, not every one. That table furnishes V, J and clone size, whereas the DNA furnished D and trimming. Among 70,000 to 90,000 clones listed, 75% to 90% were seen once. J lost 2 bases, V lost 6 bases, and 6 bases had no gene match. Germline V gene sequence: CDR1 MNHEY, CDR2 SMNVEV (reference sequence). CDR3 length: 14 residues. The origin of this receptor is a human donor in a cohort sampled during active COVID-19. Sequencing used peripheral blood. The rearrangement links TRBV27 to TRBJ2-5; 7 bases map to TRBD1. The CDR3 here is CASRIGQEQETQYF. Written as DNA, the CDR3 is TGTGCCAGCAGGATCGGACAGGAGCAAGAGACCCAGTACTTC.